The 6 T cell receptor beta chains below were found in one sample sequenced in a study of T cells in Graves' hyperthyroidism and ophthalmopathy. Amplification of TCR beta CDR3 regions was performed using RNA transcripts as template. Primed by the HTBI set, a first-round RT-PCR was run on the TCR CDR3. MiXCR, applied by TCRdb to the multiplex PCR reads, yields one record per CDR3 protein. The sample records roughly 700,000 distinct CDR3 sequences, 11% to 15% being singletons. The source material was blood. These receptors came from a woman between 18 and 29 years old with Graves' hyperthyroidism.

This clonotype showed up just a few times. This chain connects TRBV4-1 to TRBJ1-5, with a tentative D call TRBD1 (6 bases). V was pared by 2 bases and J by 4 bases, with 15 bases between. The CDR3 is 16 residues long. The V gene's germline CDR1 is MGHRA and CDR2 YSYEKL. In DNA, the CDR3 is TGCGCCAGCAGCCAACCCAGCAGGGGTAAAAATCAGCCCCAGCATTTT. Translated, it gives CASSQPSRGKNQPQHF.

This chain connects TRBV28 to TRBJ2-7; 9 nucleotides line up with TRBD1. The germline gives CDR1 MDHEN, CDR2 SYDVKM. The V gene end was trimmed by 5 bases and the J gene end by 4 bases; junction bases not matched to a gene: 9. This CDR3 is 15 amino acids long. CDR3 in amino acids: CASSTPGTGNYEQYF. DNA of the CDR3: TGTGCCAGCAGTACCCCCGGGACAGGGAATTACGAGCAGTACTTC.

This clonotype was detected many times. Here the CDR3 DNA reads TGTGCCAGCAGCCAAGGACAGGGAAGGGCCTACGAGCAGTACTTC. It codes for CASSQGQGRAYEQYF. The gene calls are TRBV7-8 and TRBJ2-7, with 8 bases fitting TRBD1. CDR3 size: 15 residues. J lost 2 bases, V lost 5 bases, and 8 bases had no gene match. Germline-derived CDR1 and CDR2 are SGHVS and FQNEAQ.

This clonotype was observed a few times. This chain joins TRBV6-2 or TRBV6-3 and TRBJ1-3; 9 bases are a match to TRBD1. The ends lost 7 bases at V and 3 bases at J; junction bases unmatched: 4. The CDR3 has 14 amino acids. Germline V gene data show CDR1 as MNHEY and CDR2 as SVGEGT. The CDR3 loop is CASISGQGGNTIYF. CDR3 bases: TGTGCCAGCATTTCGGGACAGGGTGGAAACACCATATATTTT.

This clonotype has only a few counts. The chain joins TRBV7-3 to TRBJ1-5, with unresolved D. CDR1 and CDR2 from the germline V gene are SGHTA and FQGTGA. Trimming removed 0 bases from V and 3 bases from J, with 12 bases in between. This CDR3 has 16 residues. CDR3 nucleotide sequence: TGTGCCAGCAGCTTAACCCGACACTATGACAATCAGCCCCAGCATTTT. It encodes CASSLTRHYDNQPQHF.

This clonotype was seen ten or more times. The V and J genes are TRBV7-6 and TRBJ1-2; D is unresolved. This CDR3 is built from 18 residues. Germline CDR1 reads SGHVS; CDR2 reads FNYEAQ. V lost 0 bases, J lost 4 bases, and 21 bases lay in between. The CDR3 sequence: CASSLALAGTTTSYGYTF. CDR3 nucleotide sequence: TGTGCCAGCAGCTTAGCGCTGGCAGGAACCACCACTTCCTATGGCTACACCTTC.